These 22 T cell receptor beta chains share one sample of origin, sequenced in a study of beta chain features in type 1 diabetes. The entirety of the isolated RNA underwent reverse transcription, so expressed TCRB transcripts were sequenced. Here immunoSEQ multiplex PCR was the method, and the copy in TCRdb shows in-frame clones only, minus some. The sample lists 350,000 or so clones, about 19% occurring once. The specimen was naive CD4+ T cells from blood. Every receptor here comes from a woman under 30 in good health.

Here the CDR3 reads CASSPGLAFHEQYF. Written as DNA, the CDR3 is TGTGCCAGCAGCCCGGGACTAGCGTTCCACGAGCAGTACTTC. The chain carries TRBV7-2 and TRBJ2-7; TRBD2 agrees at 10 bases. CDR3 length: 14 residues. In germline, CDR1 is SGHTA, CDR2 FQGNSA. The ends lost 5 bases at V and 5 bases at J; junction bases unmatched: 6.

In its sample, this clone was seen a few times. The rearrangement links TRBV4-1 to TRBJ1-2; D is perhaps TRBD1 (6 bases). Germline-derived CDR1 and CDR2 are MGHRA and YSYEKL. CDR3 length: 12 amino acids. Trimming left V 4 bases short and J 7 bases short, with 10 bases between. The CDR3 spells CASSRRDIGYTF. The DNA for the CDR3 is TGCGCCAGCAGCCGACGGGACATTGGCTACACCTTC.

Only a few counts were recorded for this clone. The chain couples TRBV30 to TRBJ1-4; 8 nucleotides match TRBD1. V lost 5 bases, J lost 6 bases, and 5 bases stayed unmatched. Per germline, CDR1 GTSNPN and CDR2 SVGIG (reference sequence). This CDR3 has 13 residues. The CDR3 DNA is TGTGCCTGGTCGACAGGGGTGGATGAAAAACTGTTTTTT. Protein sequence: CAWSTGVDEKLFF.

The table lists this clone with a few counts. The CDR3 DNA sequence: TGTGCCACCAAGGACAGGGTTTCGGGAAACACCATATATTTT. It is translated as CATKDRVSGNTIYF. The chain has TRBV7-6 and TRBJ1-3; 8 bases map to TRBD1. The trim removed 10 bases at V and 4 bases at J, leaving 9 bases unmatched. Germline V gene data show CDR1 as SGHVS and CDR2 as FNYEAQ. The CDR3 totals 14 residues. Using reference TRBV7-6 and TRBJ1-3 for the parts outside the CDR3, the full variable domain is GAGVSQSPRYKVTKRGQDVALRCDPISGHVSLYWYRQALGQGPEFLTYFNYEAQQDKSGLPNDRFSAERPEGSISTLTIQRTEQRDSAMYRCATKDRVSGNTIYFGEGSWLTVV.

J is TRBJ2-4 and V is TRBV2; D not resolved. CDR1 and CDR2 from the germline V gene are SNHLY and FYNNEI. CDR3 size: 16 residues. The ends were cut back, 4 bases at V and 1 base at J, with 14 bases in the middle. CDR3 in DNA: TGTGCCAGCAGTGGTCGACCGTCCGGGGCCAAAAACATTCAGTACTTC. Residues: CASSGRPSGAKNIQYF.

This clone has a handful of counts. The chain couples TRBV30 to TRBJ2-2; a possible D gene is TRBD1 (6 bases). Germline V CDR1 and CDR2: GTSNPN, SVGIG (reference sequence). The V end lost 0 bases, the J end lost 2 bases, and 7 bases lay between the germline ends. The CDR3 sequence is 14 residues long. For the CDR3, the DNA is TGTGCCTGGAGTGTGGGACACAACACCGGGGAGCTGTTTTTT. This encodes CAWSVGHNTGELFF.

The table lists this clone with a few counts. This chain links TRBV6-5 with TRBJ2-3; 9 bases agree with TRBD1. After removal of 10 bases from V and 1 base from J, the junction contained 6 bases not matched to a gene. The CDR3 spans 14 residues. Germline V gene sequence: CDR1 MNHEY, CDR2 SVGAGI. The CDR3 reads CATAGDRGTDTQYF. CDR3 DNA: TGTGCCACCGCCGGGGACAGGGGCACAGATACGCAGTATTTT.

This clone was seen only once. The chain couples TRBV11-2 to TRBJ2-3, with a weak D call TRBD2 (6 bases). There are 13 residues in the CDR3. CDR1 is SGHAT and CDR2 is FQNNGV in the germline V gene. The V and J ends lost 1 base and 6 bases respectively, with 8 bases between them. Written as DNA, the CDR3 is TGTGCCAGCAGCTTAGGGGCGGGGGATACGCAGTATTTT. Protein: CASSLGAGDTQYF.

This chain uses TRBV9 with TRBJ1-4; a possible D gene is TRBD1 (5 bases). Trimming shortened V by 3 bases and J by 5 bases, and 14 bases separated the two germline ends. CDR3 length equals 15 residues. In germline, CDR1 is SGDLS, CDR2 YYNGEE. Here the CDR3 DNA reads TGTGCCAGCAGCGCACCGACAGCGCTAAATGAAAAACTGTTTTTT. It encodes CASSAPTALNEKLFF.

This clone has only a few counts. The chain joins TRBV7-2 to TRBJ2-1; 7 bases line up with TRBD2. CDR1 SGHTA and CDR2 FQGNSA come from the germline V gene. J was trimmed by 7 bases and V by 4 bases; bases with no gene match: 7. The CDR3 length is 14 residues. CDR3 DNA sequence: TGTGCCAGCAGCTCCGGGACTACGTCAAATGAGCAGTTCTTC. Translation: CASSSGTTSNEQFF.

This clone has just a few counts. The rearrangement uses TRBV5-6 and TRBJ1-2; 9 nucleotides line up with TRBD1. The CDR3 has 12 amino acids. Trimming at V came to 7 bases and at J to 8 bases, leaving 6 bases not matched to a gene. Germline CDR1 SGHDT, CDR2 YYEEEE. Here the CDR3 DNA reads TGTGCCAGCGACAGGGGGGCCTCGGGCTACACCTTC. This gives the protein CASDRGASGYTF.

CDR3 protein: CASSFRGGSGEQYF. In DNA form, the CDR3 reads TGTGCCAGCAGCTTCCGAGGCGGGAGTGGCGAGCAGTACTTC. V is TRBV11-3 and J is TRBJ2-7; 7 nucleotides match TRBD2. Germline assignment: CDR1 SGHNT and CDR2 YENEEA. The V segment lost 3 bases and the J segment 6 bases; nucleotides outside the gene matches: 8. This CDR3 contains 14 residues. Complete variable domain (other parts from reference TRBV11-3 and TRBJ2-7): EAGVVQSPRYKIIEKKQPVAFWCNPISGHNTLYWYLQNLGQGPELLIRYENEEAVDDSQLPKDRFSAERLKGVDSTLKIQPAELGDSAVYLCASSFRGGSGEQYFGPGTRLTVT.

The CDR3 nucleotides read TGTGCCAGCAGTGAAGGCGGGAGTGGTGCAGATACGCAGTATTTT. It codes for CASSEGGSGADTQYF. The J gene is TRBJ2-3, the V gene TRBV2; the match to TRBD2 covers 7 bases. Germline loops: CDR1 SNHLY, CDR2 FYNNEI. CDR3 size: 15 residues. The J segment lost 4 bases and the V segment lost 1 base, leaving 5 bases of the junction unmatched. Drawing the rest from reference TRBV2 and TRBJ2-3, the complete variable domain is EPEVTQTPSHQVTQMGQEVILRCVPISNHLYFYWYRQILGQKVEFLVSFYNNEISEKSEIFDDQFSVERPDGSNFTLKIRSTKLEDSAMYFCASSEGGSGADTQYFGPGTRLTVL.

The chain employs TRBV25-1 and TRBJ2-5; no definite D call. V was shortened by 0 bases and J by 5 bases, with 4 bases between the two germline ends. This CDR3 comprises 12 residues. From germline, CDR1 is MGHDK and CDR2 SYGVNS. CDR3 in DNA: TGTGCCAGCAGTGAATATAGCGAGACCCAGTACTTC. Its protein is CASSEYSETQYF.

This clone has more than one count but fewer than ten. CDR3 sequence: CATSRPTLAVQRSYNEQFF. CDR3 bases: TGTGCCACCAGCAGACCTACCCTAGCGGTTCAACGTTCCTACAATGAGCAGTTCTTC. The chain employs TRBV15 and TRBJ2-1; TRBD2 matches 7 bases. Trimming cost V 2 bases and J 1 base; bases outside gene matches: 14. The CDR3 extends over 19 amino acids. CDR1 and CDR2 from the germline V gene are LNHNV and YYDKDF (reference sequence).

The V and J genes are TRBV6-1 and TRBJ1-5; D gene uncertain. Trimming cost V 5 bases and J 3 bases, with 5 bases left between them. Germline-derived CDR1 and CDR2 are MNHNS and SASEGT. This CDR3 is 12 amino acids long. CDR3 DNA: TGTGCCAGCAGTCCCCACAATCAGCCCCAGCATTTT. It codes for CASSPHNQPQHF.

This clone was observed once. J is TRBJ1-1 and V is TRBV5-1; the D is unclear. The CDR3 spans 15 residues. V was pared by 0 bases and J by 1 base, with 10 bases between. Germline assignment: CDR1 SGHRS and CDR2 YFSETQ. The CDR3 protein is CASSLAVFGNTEAFF. Written as DNA, the CDR3 is TGCGCCAGCAGCTTGGCCGTTTTCGGGAACACTGAAGCTTTCTTT.

This clone was observed a handful of times. V is TRBV5-1 and J is TRBJ2-1, with 7 bases lining up with TRBD1. This CDR3 region has 12 residues. Germline CDR1 is SGHRS and CDR2 is YFSETQ. V lost 2 bases to trimming and J lost 13 bases; unmatched junction nucleotides: 6. CDR3 bases: TGCGCCAGCAGCTTTGGACAGGCAGCTCAGTTCTTC. Translating it yields CASSFGQAAQFF. The complete variable domain, with remaining parts taken from reference TRBV5-1 and TRBJ2-1, reads KAGVTQTPRYLIKTRGQQVTLSCSPISGHRSVSWYQQTPGQGLQFLFEYFSETQRNKGNFPGRFSGRQFSNSRSEMNVSTLELGDSALYLCASSFGQAAQFFGPGTRLTVL.

The genes are TRBV7-8 and TRBJ2-7, with 12 bases identical to TRBD2. CDR1 is SGHVS, CDR2 FQNEAQ, per germline. Unmatched junction bases numbered 8, after V lost 5 bases and J lost 6 bases. CDR3 length: 15 residues. Here the CDR3 DNA reads TGTGCCAGCAGCCCCCGCCGACTAGCGGGAGCCGAGCAGTACTTC. It is translated as CASSPRRLAGAEQYF.

This clone was observed a few times. This sequence joins TRBV9 and TRBJ2-2, with 8 bases identical to TRBD2. The CDR3 spans 16 residues. V gave up 3 bases and J gave up 1 base; unmatched junction bases: 5. CDR1 is SGDLS and CDR2 is YYNGEE in the germline V gene. The CDR3 sequence: CASSARLALNTGELFF. The CDR3, as DNA: TGTGCCAGCAGCGCCCGACTAGCGCTGAACACCGGGGAGCTGTTTTTT.

This clone was counted between two and nine times. CDR3 sequence reads: CASSDQTDKHQETQYF. The CDR3 nucleotides are TGTGCCAGCAGCGACCAGACCGACAAACACCAAGAGACCCAGTACTTC. The chain joins TRBV5-6 to TRBJ2-5; D is unresolved. Germline CDR1 SGHDT, CDR2 YYEEEE. Trimming left V 4 bases short and J 0 bases short, with 16 bases between. The length of the CDR3 is 16 residues.

This clone came up a few times. The chain carries TRBV4-1 and TRBJ2-1; 10 bases match TRBD2. The germline gives CDR1 MGHRA, CDR2 YSYEKL. This CDR3 region has 14 residues. The V and J ends lost 7 bases and 6 bases, in that order; junction bases with no gene match: 6. The CDR3 DNA sequence: TGCGCCAGCAACCCGGGACTAGCGTCCAATGAGCAGTTCTTC. Translation gives CASNPGLASNEQFF.